The 14 T cell receptor beta chains reported below all come from one sample, sequenced in a study of vaccination and CD4 T cells after COVID-19 (dated by TCRdb to between 2022 and 2023). These receptors lack a known antigen. Library construction relied on PCR. The instrument was an Illumina iSeq 100. At the Johns Hopkins FTIC core, DNA from the cultured CD4+ T cells underwent TCR sequencing with the Oncomine TCR Beta short-read assay. Using fastp trimming at Q25 and MiXCR clonotype assembly, TCRdb reanalyzed the public sequencing data and kept in-frame beta chains. Identical CDR3 proteins give one entry, which carries the most common genes and DNA. The sample data list about 21,000 distinct CDR3 sequences, and around three fifths of these were observed just once. The top ten clones comprise roughly 7.3% of the sample. The treatment or condition label, as the study defines it: 10-day PBMC culture with coronavirus spike peptide pools or control peptides (ViraFEST assay).

The sequenced sample was CD4+ T cells from blood, cultured in vitro. The receptors were gathered from a human donor who had recovered from COVID-19.

This clonotype was seen a handful of times. The chain uses TRBV20-1 and TRBJ1-1; 9 nucleotides agree with TRBD1. After removal of 2 bases from V and 5 bases from J, the junction contained 15 bases not matched to a gene. CDR1 and CDR2 from the germline V gene are DFQATT and SNEGSKA (reference sequence). The CDR3 length is 17 residues. As DNA, the CDR3 is TGCAGTGCTAGACGCAACAGGGGGCGCCTGACGGGGACTGAAGCTTTCTTT. Translating gives CSARRNRGRLTGTEAFF.

The chain links TRBV15 to TRBJ2-1; D is possibly TRBD1 (6 bases). The CDR3 spans 15 residues. The V end was cut by 1 base, the J end by 7 bases, with 14 bases between. CDR1 and CDR2 (germline): LNHNV, YYDKDF (reference sequence). The CDR3 DNA reads TGTGCCACCAGCAGAGTGGATGAGAGGGGGAATGAGCAGTTCTTC. Encoded protein: CATSRVDERGNEQFF.

This clonotype was found a few times. This chain connects TRBV27 to TRBJ2-2; D not certain. Germline V gene sequence: CDR1 MNHEY, CDR2 SMNVEV (reference sequence). Deletions cut 5 bases from V and 0 bases from J, with 7 bases between. The length of the CDR3 is 14 residues. The CDR3 protein is CASSLSSNTGELFF. The CDR3, as DNA: TGTGCCAGCAGTCTAAGCTCGAACACCGGGGAGCTGTTTTTT.

This chain joins TRBV18 and TRBJ2-5, with D perhaps matching TRBD1 or TRBD2 (5 bases each). V was shortened by 5 bases and J by 4 bases, with 5 bases between the two germline ends. CDR3 size: 11 residues. CDR1 and CDR2 (germline): KGHSH, LQKENI. CDR3 coding DNA: TGTGCCAGCTCAGGGGGAGAGACCCAGTACTTC. The encoded protein is CASSGGETQYF.

The genes are TRBV6-1 and TRBJ2-3; TRBD2 aligns across 8 bases. CDR3 length: 17 amino acids. V lost 2 bases, J lost 4 bases, and 11 bases stayed unmatched. CDR1 and CDR2 (germline): MNHNS, SASEGT. CDR3: CASSELPSGLMADTQYF. CDR3 DNA: TGTGCCAGCAGTGAACTCCCTAGCGGGCTGATGGCAGATACGCAGTATTTT.

The CDR3 region has the DNA TGTGCCGGAGAAGCTAGCGGGAGGACAGATACGCAGTATTTT. Translated: CAGEASGRTDTQYF. This sequence joins TRBV7-9 and TRBJ2-3; 11 bases match TRBD2. This CDR3 comprises 14 residues. The germline CDR1 and CDR2 sequences are SEHNR and FQNEAQ (reference sequence). The junction had 7 bases not matched to a gene; V was cut back by 11 bases and J by 3 bases.

This sequence joins TRBV6-1 and TRBJ1-2, with TRBD1 matching over 7 bases. V lost 6 bases and J lost 4; bases outside the gene matches: 8. CDR1 and CDR2 from the germline V gene are MNHNS and SASEGT. This CDR3 spans 14 amino acids. CDR3 sequence reads: CASRRQGHGYGYTF. DNA for the CDR3: TGTGCCAGCAGACGACAGGGACACGGCTATGGCTACACCTTC.

This clonotype was seen a handful of times. V and J are TRBV23-1 and TRBJ1-2; the match to TRBD1 covers 10 bases. TRBV23-1 is placed among ORFs of uncertain function. Trimming at V came to 4 bases and at J to 1 base, leaving 9 bases not matched to a gene. This CDR3 has 17 amino acids. This CDR3 is CASSPGDRDRGNYGYTF. The CDR3 nucleotides read TGCGCCAGCAGTCCAGGGGACCGGGACAGGGGTAACTATGGCTACACCTTC.

CDR3 DNA sequence: TGTGCCAGCAGGTACAGGGGAGGGAGCAATCAGCCCCAGCATTTT. Translated, it gives CASRYRGGSNQPQHF. The V gene is TRBV2, the J gene TRBJ1-5; TRBD1 aligns across 7 bases. The ends lost 6 bases at V and 1 base at J; junction bases unmatched: 6. CDR3 length: 15 residues. The germline V gene encodes CDR1 SNHLY and CDR2 FYNNEI.

This sequence joins TRBV3-1 and TRBJ1-3; D may be TRBD1 (5 bases). Germline V gene sequence: CDR1 LGHDT, CDR2 YNNKEL (reference sequence). CDR3 size: 15 residues. V was pared by 4 bases and J by 3 bases, with 13 bases between. As DNA, the CDR3 is TGTGCCAGCAGCCGCTTAGATGGGGGTGGAAACACCATATATTTT. The encoded protein is CASSRLDGGGNTIYF.

The rearrangement uses TRBV12-3 or TRBV12-4 and TRBJ1-2, with a possible D match to TRBD1 (6 bases). The CDR3 extends over 13 amino acids. Trimming took off 5 bases at V and 4 bases at J, with 11 bases between the two ends. CDR3: CASSDGGAYGYTF. The DNA for the CDR3 is TGTGCCAGCAGTGACGGGGGGGCCTATGGCTACACCTTC.

This sequence joins TRBV7-2 and TRBJ2-3; TRBD2 might be the D (5 bases). Per the germline V gene, CDR1 is SGHTA and CDR2 is FQGNSA. The CDR3 is 12 residues long. Trimming stripped 4 bases from V and 6 bases from J, with 8 bases between. CDR3: CASSSPGDTQYF. The CDR3 DNA sequence: TGTGCCAGCAGCTCCCCGGGGGATACGCAGTATTTT. Combining the CDR3 with reference TRBV7-2 and TRBJ2-3 gives the whole variable domain GAGVSQSPSNKVTEKGKDVELRCDPISGHTALYWYRQSLGQGLEFLIYFQGNSAPDKSGLPSDRFSAERTGGSVSTLTIQRTQQEDSAVYLCASSSPGDTQYFGPGTRLTVL.

This chain joins TRBV6-2 or TRBV6-3 and TRBJ2-2; 7 positions match TRBD1. V gave up 5 bases and J gave up 5 bases; unmatched junction bases: 11. Germline-derived CDR1 and CDR2 are MNHEY and SVGEGT. The CDR3 consists of 16 residues. CDR3 sequence reads: CASSTGTAVLTGELFF. In DNA form, the CDR3 reads TGTGCCAGCAGTACAGGGACAGCCGTTCTGACCGGGGAGCTGTTTTTT.

This chain connects TRBV7-9 to TRBJ1-5; TRBD1 aligns across 8 bases. In germline, CDR1 is SEHNR, CDR2 FQNEAQ (reference sequence). There are 13 residues in the CDR3. The J segment lost 6 bases and the V segment lost 5 bases, leaving 3 bases of the junction unmatched. CDR3 amino acids: CASSLTGGQPQHF. Written as DNA, the CDR3 is TGTGCCAGCAGCCTAACAGGGGGTCAGCCCCAGCATTTT.